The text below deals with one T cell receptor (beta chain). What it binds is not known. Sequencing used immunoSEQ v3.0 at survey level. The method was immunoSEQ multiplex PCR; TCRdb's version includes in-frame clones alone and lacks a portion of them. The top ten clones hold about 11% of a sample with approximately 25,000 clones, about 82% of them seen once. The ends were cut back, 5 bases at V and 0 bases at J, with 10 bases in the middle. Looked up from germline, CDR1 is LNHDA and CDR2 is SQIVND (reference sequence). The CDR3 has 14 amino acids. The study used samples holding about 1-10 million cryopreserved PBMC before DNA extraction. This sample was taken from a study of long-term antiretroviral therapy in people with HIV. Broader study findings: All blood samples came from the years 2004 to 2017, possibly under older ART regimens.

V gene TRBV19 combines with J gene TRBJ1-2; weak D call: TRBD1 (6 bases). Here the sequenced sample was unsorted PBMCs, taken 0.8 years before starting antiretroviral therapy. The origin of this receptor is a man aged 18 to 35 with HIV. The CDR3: CASSLGASNYGYTF. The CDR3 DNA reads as TGTGCCAGTAGTTTGGGGGCTTCTAACTATGGCTACACCTTC.